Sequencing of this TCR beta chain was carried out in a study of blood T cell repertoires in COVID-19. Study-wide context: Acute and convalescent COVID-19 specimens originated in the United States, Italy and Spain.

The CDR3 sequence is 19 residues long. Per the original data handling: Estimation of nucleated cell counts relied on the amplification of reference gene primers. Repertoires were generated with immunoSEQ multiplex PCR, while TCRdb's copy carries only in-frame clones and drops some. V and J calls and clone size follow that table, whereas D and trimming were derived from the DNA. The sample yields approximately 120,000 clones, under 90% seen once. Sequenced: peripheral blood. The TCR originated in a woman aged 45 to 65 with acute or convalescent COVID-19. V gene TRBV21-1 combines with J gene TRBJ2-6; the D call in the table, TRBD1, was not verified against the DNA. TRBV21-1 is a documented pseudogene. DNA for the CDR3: TGTGCCAGCAGCAAAGGATCGGGGACAGGGTTCTCTGGGGCCAACGTCCTGACTTTC. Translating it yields CASSKGSGTGFSGANVLTF.